The rows below give T cell receptor beta chains drawn from one sample of a study of cytomegalovirus exposure and HLA in healthy donors. Sequencing was performed with immunoSEQ multiplex PCR; in TCRdb, only in-frame clones are kept and a portion is missing. The repertoire has 130,000 to 150,000 clones, 80% of them found once; the top ten carry less than 3%. The sequencing sample was made of PBMCs. These receptors were obtained from a woman aged 30 to 39 in good health and CMV-seronegative. Both conserved end residues are part of each CDR3. The order of the fields is V gene, CDR3 protein.

TRBV18 | CASSPGLTSNIQYF
TRBV5-8 | CASRTLTQGISGNTIYF
TRBV30 | CAWSRTGRTEAFF
TRBV18 | CASSPSGSYTEAFF
TRBV19 | CASRGQASSYEQYF
TRBV7-9 | CASSLGQVNTGELFF
TRBV6-4 | CASSESGGSYNEQFF
TRBV4-1 | CASSQGQGWGEKLFF
TRBV18 | CASSPGQPNSYGYTF
TRBV28 | CASSNRGGHTDTQYF
TRBV15 | CATSGQGAQNTEAFF
TRBV5-5 | CASSPQTSGRNEQYF
TRBV4-1 | CASSPQVQGYGYTF
TRBV5-1 | CASSSGQPGLATNEKLFF
TRBV11-2 | CASSPRAGVQETQYF
TRBV18 | CASSSRGGDNQPQHF
TRBV7-8 | CASSAGVGVTSGPGRDTDTQYF
TRBV7-2 | CASSLGPGGRYEQYF
TRBV9 | CASSPGGISTEAFF
TRBV19 | CASSIGGSKGPQHF
TRBV10-1 | CASSDHEKGLAGDTQYF
TRBV12-5 | CASGLLAGGEQFF
TRBV7-9 | CASSPPRADRAKYGYTF
TRBV10-2 | CASSGGGAKNIQYF
TRBV2 | CASSVVAGGQETQYF
TRBV5-1 | CASSQGTGGGKNIQYF
TRBV7-3 | CASSPGVNYGYTF
TRBV7-2 | CASSLDREVIYGYTF
TRBV2 | CASTQTGAFSGNTIYF
TRBV19 | CASSIEASGGYEQYF
TRBV30 | CAWSRVNTEAFF
TRBV7-9 | CASSVTGGGGNTIYF
TRBV6-6 | CASSSTGTGVVEQYF
TRBV7-9 | CASSPATTGSYGYTF
TRBV5-1 | CASRGGVRIDTQYF
TRBV18 | CASSRSPGSDGYTF
TRBV11-2 | CASSRLVGPYEQYF
TRBV19 | CASSIELQGFYEQYF
TRBV28 | CASSWSSGTHETQYF
TRBV30 | CAWSVLRTGRYGYTF